This T cell receptor beta chain was sequenced during a study of blood T cells in healthy people across ages. This clonotype was picked up many times. V lost 5 bases to trimming and J lost 9 bases, with 20 bases between them. CDR3 length equals 16 residues. Germline CDR1 and CDR2: LNHNV and YYDKDF (reference sequence). Through a sample-barcoded 5' primer and a J-beta primer mix, a second PCR was run for roughly 6 to 12 cycles. TCRdb used MiXCR to reprocess the 5' RACE reads, holding one entry per CDR3 protein. The repertoire holds roughly 1,700,000 distinct CDR3 sequences, with roughly 27% as singletons.

The V call is TRBV15, the J call TRBJ1-6, with D possibly being TRBD1 (5 bases). The source is a woman in her 30s in good health. The source material was blood. The CDR3 reads CATSRRASPGGSPLHF. CDR3 DNA: TGTGCCACCAGCCGTCGGGCCTCGCCTGGGGGTTCACCCCTCCACTTT.